This T cell receptor beta chain was observed in a study of response to subunit inactivated influenza vaccine. In regard to this clonotype: The target antigen is unknown.

The study's findings and limits: Few additional T cells are recruited per seasonal influenza vaccination, authors suggested.

The J segment lost 6 bases and the V segment lost 10 bases, leaving 6 bases of the junction unmatched. Per germline, CDR1 ENHRY and CDR2 SYGVKD. This CDR3 has 13 residues. MiXCR, applied by TCRdb to the RT-PCR reads, yields one record per CDR3 protein. Of fewer than 800,000 distinct CDR3 sequences listed, 15% to 17% are singletons. Sequences were derived from PBMCs from blood, sampled about 12 days after vaccination. The chain has TRBV10-3 and TRBJ2-3; the match to TRBD2 covers 11 bases. This receptor was taken from a man aged 45-60 years who received an inactivated influenza vaccine. The CDR3 DNA reads TGTGCCACCACGACTAGCGGGGTGGATACGCAGTATTTT. Translated: CATTTSGVDTQYF.